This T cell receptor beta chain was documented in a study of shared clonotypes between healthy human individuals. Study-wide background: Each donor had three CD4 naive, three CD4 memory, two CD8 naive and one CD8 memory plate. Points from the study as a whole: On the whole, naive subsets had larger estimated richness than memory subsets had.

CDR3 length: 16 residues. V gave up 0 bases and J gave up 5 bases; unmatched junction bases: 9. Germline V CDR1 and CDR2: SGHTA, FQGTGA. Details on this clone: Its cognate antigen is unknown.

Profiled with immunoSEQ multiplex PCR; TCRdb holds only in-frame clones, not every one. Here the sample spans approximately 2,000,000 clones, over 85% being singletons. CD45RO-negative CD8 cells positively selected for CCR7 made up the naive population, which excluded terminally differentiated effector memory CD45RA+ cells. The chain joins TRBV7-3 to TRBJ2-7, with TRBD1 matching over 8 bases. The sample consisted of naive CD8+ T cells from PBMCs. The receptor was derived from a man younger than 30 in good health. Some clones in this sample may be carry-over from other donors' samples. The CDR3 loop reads CASSLTRQGLLHEQYF. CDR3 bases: TGTGCCAGCAGCTTAACCAGACAGGGGCTCTTGCACGAGCAGTACTTC.